Below, 31 T cell receptor beta chains from the same sample are listed, as sequenced in a study of blood T cell repertoires in COVID-19. Generated by immunoSEQ multiplex PCR, the TCRdb table keeps only in-frame clones and is missing some. The table records 130,000 or so clones, about 86% of them present only once. Sequenced material: PBMCs or T cells enriched from blood (not recorded which). The receptor set was obtained from a man aged 45 to 65 who had recovered from COVID-19.

The V gene is TRBV19, the J gene TRBJ1-1; 10 nucleotides agree with TRBD1. V lost 6 bases, J lost 0 bases, and 4 bases stayed unmatched. The length of the CDR3 is 15 residues. The germline V gene encodes CDR1 LNHDA and CDR2 SQIVND (reference sequence). DNA of the CDR3: TGTGCCAGTAGAGACAGGGGGCACGTGAACACTGAAGCTTTCTTT. Translation gives CASRDRGHVNTEAFF.

The chain recombines TRBV28 with TRBJ2-7; 8 nucleotides align to TRBD2. Looked up from germline, CDR1 is MDHEN and CDR2 is SYDVKM. The junction had 9 bases not matched to a gene; V was cut back by 3 bases and J by 5 bases. The CDR3 has 15 residues. The CDR3 loop reads CASSLSWAGGHEQYF. The CDR3 coding sequence is TGTGCCAGCAGTTTGTCCTGGGCGGGGGGTCACGAGCAGTACTTC.

The chain carries TRBV15 and TRBJ2-2; perhaps TRBD1 as D (7 bases). The CDR3 totals 17 residues. V gave up 3 bases and J gave up 0 bases, with 14 bases separating them. The germline V gene has CDR1 LNHNV and CDR2 YYDKDF (reference sequence). In DNA form, the CDR3 reads TGTGCCACCAGCAGGGGGGGACAGAGATCGAACACCGGGGAGCTGTTTTTT. Amino acids: CATSRGGQRSNTGELFF.

This chain links TRBV10-1 with TRBJ1-5, with D unclear. This CDR3 is built from 14 residues. Looked up from germline, CDR1 is WNHNN and CDR2 is SYGVQD (reference sequence). V lost 0 bases and J 6 bases, leaving 9 bases between the germline ends. This chain's CDR3 is CASSESRGSQPQHF. The CDR3 region has the DNA TGCGCCAGCAGTGAGTCCCGGGGAAGTCAGCCCCAGCATTTT.

This clone was counted a single time. The chain uses TRBV15 and TRBJ1-5; possibly TRBD1 for D (5 bases). CDR3 length equals 18 residues. Germline V gene lookup returns CDR1 LNHNV and CDR2 YYDKDF (reference sequence). The ends were cut back, 0 bases at V and 0 bases at J, with 15 bases in the middle. The CDR3 region has the DNA TGTGCCACCAGCAGAGAGGGCAGGGTCGGGTATAGCAATCAGCCCCAGCATTTT. As protein: CATSREGRVGYSNQPQHF. Based on the CDR3 plus reference TRBV15 and TRBJ1-5, the full variable domain is DAMVIQNPRYQVTQFGKPVTLSCSQTLNHNVMYWYQQKSSQAPKLLFHYYDKDFNNEADTPDNFQSRRPNTSFCFLDIRSPGLGDTAMYLCATSREGRVGYSNQPQHFGDGTRLSIL.

The chain combines TRBV6-4 with TRBJ1-4; D might be TRBD1 (6 bases). With 3 bases removed from V and 8 bases from J, the gap between germline ends came to 16 bases. The length of the CDR3 is 15 residues. Germline V gene sequence: CDR1 MRHNA, CDR2 SNTAGT. The CDR3 is CASSDSTGGVEKLFF. CDR3 in DNA: TGTGCCAGCAGTGATTCGACAGGCGGCGTCGAAAAACTGTTTTTT.

The V gene is TRBV7-2, the J gene TRBJ2-7; TRBD2 aligns across 15 bases. The V segment lost 0 bases and the J segment 2 bases; nucleotides outside the gene matches: 2. CDR1 is SGHTA and CDR2 is FQGNSA in the germline V gene. The length of the CDR3 is 17 residues. CDR3 sequence reads: CASSLARTSGGAYEQYF. CDR3 in DNA: TGTGCCAGCAGCTTAGCGAGGACTAGCGGGGGGGCCTACGAGCAGTACTTC. The variable domain in full, with the rest retrieved from reference TRBV7-2 and TRBJ2-7, is GAGVSQSPSNKVTEKGKDVELRCDPISGHTALYWYRQSLGQGLEFLIYFQGNSAPDKSGLPSDRFSAERTGGSVSTLTIQRTQQEDSAVYLCASSLARTSGGAYEQYFGPGTRLTVT.

The rearrangement joins TRBV19 to TRBJ1-4, with D tentatively TRBD1 (5 bases). Germline CDR1 reads LNHDA; CDR2 reads SQIVND (reference sequence). The length of the CDR3 is 15 residues. The V gene lost 4 bases and the J gene lost 8 bases, with 17 bases spanning the gap. CDR3 sequence reads: CASSTGGDWNEKLFF. The CDR3, as DNA: TGTGCCAGTAGTACGGGAGGGGACTGGAACGAAAAACTGTTTTTT.

The V call is TRBV5-4, the J call TRBJ2-4; TRBD2 aligns across 8 bases. The CDR3 contains 17 residues. Per the germline V gene, CDR1 is SGHNT and CDR2 is YYREEE (reference sequence). The ends lost 3 bases at V and 3 bases at J; junction bases unmatched: 11. This chain's CDR3 is CASSSSTSDLFKNIQYF. The CDR3 DNA sequence: TGTGCCAGCAGCTCCTCGACTAGCGACCTATTCAAAAACATTCAGTACTTC.

This chain connects TRBV28 to TRBJ2-5; 7 nucleotides agree with TRBD1. V lost 4 bases, J lost 5 bases, and 10 bases stayed unmatched. CDR3 length: 15 residues. The germline gives CDR1 MDHEN, CDR2 SYDVKM. CDR3 loop: CASSSIGTVRETQYF. CDR3 in DNA: TGTGCCAGCAGTTCTATAGGGACAGTTCGGGAGACCCAGTACTTC.

The rearrangement links TRBV3-1 (or the pseudogene TRBV3-2) to TRBJ2-4, with TRBD2 matching over 9 bases. This CDR3 is 14 amino acids long. Germline V gives CDR1 LGHDT, CDR2 YNNKEL (reference sequence). V shed 6 bases and J 7 bases; nucleotides not matched to a gene: 7. This CDR3 is CASRNSGGGNIQYF. CDR3 bases: TGTGCCAGCAGAAATAGCGGGGGAGGGAACATTCAGTACTTC.

The sample holds a few counts of this clone. The chain joins TRBV10-2 to TRBJ2-5; 7 bases are shared with TRBD1. V lost 4 bases to trimming and J lost 3 bases; unmatched junction nucleotides: 8. The germline V gene has CDR1 WSHSY and CDR2 SAAADI. The CDR3 is 15 amino acids. CDR3 amino acids: CASSGVGQYKETQYF. DNA of the CDR3: TGCGCCAGCAGTGGTGTGGGACAGTATAAAGAGACCCAGTACTTC.

V usage is TRBV18 and J usage is TRBJ1-2; 9 bases are shared with TRBD1. The CDR3 has 19 amino acids. Per the germline V gene, CDR1 is KGHSH and CDR2 is LQKENI. The V and J ends lost 3 bases and 4 bases, in that order; junction bases with no gene match: 18. The CDR3 nucleotides read TGTGCCAGCTCACCGTCATCCGGGACAGGGATGGGCCGATTCTATGGCTACACCTTC. Protein: CASSPSSGTGMGRFYGYTF.

This clone turned up a few times. The chain recombines TRBV10-3 with TRBJ1-2, with D possibly TRBD1 on 5 matching bases. Trimming removed 7 bases at V and 1 base at J, with 13 bases between. The CDR3 length is 14 residues. Germline loops: CDR1 ENHRY, CDR2 SYGVKD. For the CDR3, the DNA is TGTGCCATCAAGCCGGACACCAATAACTATGGCTACACCTTC. This codes for CAIKPDTNNYGYTF.

The chain uses TRBV7-2 and TRBJ1-1; the D gene is possibly TRBD1 (5 bases). The CDR3 sequence is 16 residues long. The V and J ends lost 6 bases and 7 bases respectively, with 24 bases between them. Germline V CDR1 and CDR2: SGHTA, FQGNSA. CDR3 nucleotide sequence: TGTGCCAGCAGTCTACTACTGGGGCAGGGAAAACGTGAAGCTTTCTTT. It is translated as CASSLLLGQGKREAFF.

The J gene is TRBJ1-1, the V gene TRBV7-3; 10 bases are shared with TRBD1. J was trimmed by 3 bases and V by 5 bases; bases with no gene match: 3. CDR1 is SGHTA and CDR2 is FQGTGA in the germline V gene. The CDR3 extends over 14 amino acids. The CDR3, as DNA: TGTGCCAGCAGCCCCGGGACAGGGGACACTGAAGCTTTCTTT. It is translated as CASSPGTGDTEAFF.

The genes are TRBV7-9 and TRBJ1-4, with 7 bases identical to TRBD1. The CDR3 length is 14 residues. Germline CDR1 and CDR2: SEHNR and FQNEAQ (reference sequence). Germline trimming cut 5 bases from V and 3 bases from J; bases unmatched to any gene: 3. CDR3 sequence (DNA): TGTGCCAGCAGCCTGGGACAGCCTAATGAAAAACTGTTTTTT. Translation gives CASSLGQPNEKLFF.

The chain recombines TRBV2 with TRBJ2-7; D is perhaps TRBD1 (6 bases). In germline, CDR1 is SNHLY, CDR2 FYNNEI. CDR3 size: 13 residues. Trimming pared 3 bases from V and 4 bases from J, leaving 10 bases between. CDR3 nucleotide sequence: TGTGCCAGCAGTGAGGACAGTTTTTACGAGCAGTACTTC. Residues: CASSEDSFYEQYF.

V and J are TRBV4-3 and TRBJ1-2; D is uncertain. CDR3 size: 12 residues. Germline V lookup: CDR1 LGHNA, CDR2 YSLEER. The V gene lost 0 bases and the J gene lost 5 bases, with 4 bases spanning the gap. The CDR3 here is CASSQDQYGYTF. CDR3 nucleotide sequence: TGCGCCAGCAGCCAAGATCAGTATGGCTACACCTTC.

This chain uses TRBV10-3 with TRBJ1-2; TRBD1 matches at 10 bases. The germline CDR1 and CDR2 sequences are ENHRY and SYGVKD. With V trimmed by 7 bases and J by 3 bases, 11 bases remained unmatched. The CDR3 length is 16 residues. The CDR3 reads CAITSADRGRDYGYTF. CDR3 DNA: TGTGCCATCACCTCAGCCGACAGGGGGCGAGACTATGGCTACACCTTC.

This chain uses TRBV19 with TRBJ2-2, with TRBD1 matching 10 bases. This CDR3 is 14 amino acids long. Germline loops: CDR1 LNHDA, CDR2 SQIVND (reference sequence). Trimming cost V 7 bases and J 6 bases; bases outside gene matches: 5. The CDR3 here is CASKGTGDSGELFF. The DNA of the CDR3 is TGTGCCAGTAAAGGGACAGGGGACTCCGGGGAGCTGTTTTTT.

This clone was counted once. The V call is TRBV11-2, the J call TRBJ1-6, with D uncertain. Germline CDR1 is SGHAT and CDR2 is FQNNGV. Trimming took 1 base from V and 1 from J, leaving 8 bases between them. This CDR3 is built from 16 residues. DNA of the CDR3: TGTGCCAGCAGCTTAGGGGGAGGGTCCTATAATTCACCCCTCCACTTT. This codes for CASSLGGGSYNSPLHF.

The chain employs TRBV5-8 and TRBJ2-1; 12 nucleotides align to TRBD2. Germline-derived CDR1 and CDR2 are SGHTS and YDEGEE. Trimming at V came to 4 bases and at J to 6 bases, leaving 5 bases not matched to a gene. This CDR3 is built from 15 residues. This CDR3 reads CASSRGLAGTNEQFF. The CDR3 nucleotides read TGTGCCAGCAGCCGAGGACTAGCGGGGACCAATGAGCAGTTCTTC.

The chain recombines TRBV18 with TRBJ2-3, with TRBD1 as a possible D gene (6 bases). CDR1 is KGHSH, CDR2 LQKENI, per germline. The CDR3 runs 16 residues. V lost 1 base to trimming and J lost 2 bases, with 13 bases between them. The CDR3 protein is CASSPRGQTLTDTQYF. In nucleotides, the CDR3 is TGTGCCAGCTCACCACGGGGACAAACACTCACAGATACGCAGTATTTT.

The chain's CDR3 is CASSYGGMNTEAFF. CDR3 nucleotide sequence: TGCGCCAGCAGCTACGGGGGAATGAACACTGAAGCTTTCTTT. The rearrangement links TRBV5-1 to TRBJ1-1, with D possibly matching TRBD1 (5 bases). Germline V gene data show CDR1 as SGHRS and CDR2 as YFSETQ. Deletions cut 3 bases from V and 0 bases from J, with 9 bases between. This CDR3 has 14 residues.

V gene TRBV24-1 combines with J gene TRBJ1-2, with D tentatively TRBD1 (6 bases). V lost 4 bases to trimming and J lost 2 bases, with 10 bases between them. The CDR3 totals 14 residues. Germline CDR1 is KGHDR and CDR2 is SFDVKD. CDR3 loop: CATSDPTGNYGYTF. DNA for the CDR3: TGTGCCACCAGTGACCCGACAGGAAACTATGGCTACACCTTC.

This clone came up a few times. This chain connects TRBV5-6 to TRBJ1-5; no definite D call. Trimming took 0 bases from V and 1 from J, leaving 5 bases between them. This CDR3 contains 14 residues. Germline V CDR1 and CDR2: SGHDT, YYEEEE. The CDR3 DNA reads TGTGCCAGCAGCTTGGACACAAGCAATCAGCCCCAGCATTTT. Amino acid sequence: CASSLDTSNQPQHF. The full variable domain, in which reference TRBV5-6 and TRBJ1-5 provide the parts outside the CDR3, is DAGVTQSPTHLIKTRGQQVTLRCSPKSGHDTVSWYQQALGQGPQFIFQYYEEEERQRGNFPDRFSGHQFPNYSSELNVNALLLGDSALYLCASSLDTSNQPQHFGDGTRLSIL.

The chain joins TRBV7-8 to TRBJ1-3; maybe TRBD1 (5 bases). V lost 4 bases and J lost 0, with 16 bases in between. Germline V gives CDR1 SGHVS, CDR2 FQNEAQ. The CDR3 consists of 17 residues. In DNA form, the CDR3 reads TGTGCCAGCAGCTCCAGGGTGGGACTAAGCTCTGGAAACACCATATATTTT. Residues: CASSSRVGLSSGNTIYF.

This chain joins TRBV6-5 and TRBJ1-5; maybe TRBD1 (6 bases). Germline V gene data show CDR1 as MNHEY and CDR2 as SVGAGI. CDR3 length: 15 residues. V was pared by 6 bases and J by 2 bases, with 14 bases between. The CDR3 spells CASSLQGLGNQPQHF. CDR3 coding DNA: TGTGCCAGCAGCCTACAGGGCTTGGGCAATCAGCCCCAGCATTTT.

This chain uses TRBV3-1 (or the pseudogene TRBV3-2) with TRBJ2-7; 9 positions agree with TRBD1. V trimming: 4 bases; J trimming: 7 bases; junction bases outside the gene matches: 5. The germline V gene has CDR1 LGHDT and CDR2 YNNKEL (reference sequence). The length of the CDR3 is 13 residues. The CDR3 region has the DNA TGTGCCAGCAGCCGGACAGGGGAATATGAGCAGTACTTC. Its protein is CASSRTGEYEQYF.

CDR3 sequence (DNA): TGTGCCACCAGTGATCTGGGCCTAGAGACCCAGTACTTC. It yields the protein CATSDLGLETQYF. The chain has TRBV24-1 and TRBJ2-5; no definite D call. Germline V lookup: CDR1 KGHDR, CDR2 SFDVKD. The ends were cut back, 3 bases at V and 4 bases at J, with 8 bases in the middle. The CDR3 spans 13 residues.